Shown below are 32 T cell receptor beta chains from a single sample sequenced in a study of blood T cell repertoires in COVID-19. Using immunoSEQ multiplex PCR, the repertoire was profiled, and TCRdb retains in-frame clones only, with some absent. This sample has 55,000 to 70,000 clones, with roughly four fifths found just once. The sequencing input was peripheral blood. The source of these receptors is a woman of 80 years or more with acute or convalescent COVID-19.

The V gene is TRBV4-1, the J gene TRBJ2-7; 10 nucleotides match TRBD2. The CDR3 is 17 amino acids. CDR1 is MGHRA, CDR2 YSYEKL, per germline. With 3 bases clipped from V and 0 bases from J, the junction kept 8 bases outside the gene matches. In DNA form, the CDR3 reads TGCGCCAGCAGCCAGGCTAGCGGGGGCCTTAGCTCCTACGAGCAGTACTTC. This codes for CASSQASGGLSSYEQYF.

The V gene is TRBV5-1, the J gene TRBJ1-4; perhaps TRBD1 as D (6 bases). The V gene lost 6 bases and the J gene lost 7 bases, with 13 bases spanning the gap. CDR1 is SGHRS, CDR2 YFSETQ, per germline. This CDR3 spans 13 amino acids. The DNA of the CDR3 is TGCGCCAGCATGTACAGGGAAGGTGAAAAACTGTTTTTT. Protein sequence: CASMYREGEKLFF.

This chain uses TRBV3-1 (or the pseudogene TRBV3-2) with TRBJ1-5; 8 nucleotides align to TRBD1. There are 17 residues in the CDR3. Germline CDR1 and CDR2: LGHDT and YNNKEL (reference sequence). The junction had 12 bases not matched to a gene; V was cut back by 4 bases and J by 4 bases. CDR3 DNA sequence: TGTGCCAGCAGCCGCCCCACGACCAGGACAGGGAATCAGCCCCAGCATTTT. This codes for CASSRPTTRTGNQPQHF.

V is TRBV25-1 and J is TRBJ2-7; TRBD1 is a possible D gene (6 bases). From germline, CDR1 is MGHDK and CDR2 SYGVNS. Trimming left V 5 bases short and J 6 bases short, with 14 bases between. The CDR3 totals 13 residues. The CDR3 nucleotides are TGTGCCAGCAGTACCCCGGCCAGGGGCGAGCAGTACTTC. It translates to CASSTPARGEQYF.

CDR3 coding DNA: TGTGCCAGCAGTTACTCGCGGGGATACTCTGGAAACACCATATATTTT. Translating gives CASSYSRGYSGNTIYF. The gene calls are TRBV6-5 and TRBJ1-3; D is unresolved. Germline-derived CDR1 and CDR2 are MNHEY and SVGAGI. This CDR3 has 16 residues. V lost 0 bases, J lost 0 bases, and 9 bases lay in between.

The chain carries TRBV10-3 and TRBJ1-5; D gene ambiguous. Trimming pared 0 bases from V and 7 bases from J, leaving 7 bases between. CDR3 size: 13 residues. In germline, CDR1 is ENHRY, CDR2 SYGVKD. As DNA, the CDR3 is TGTGCCATCAGTGAGTCGACTTCACAGCCCCAGCATTTT. Translated: CAISESTSQPQHF.

This clone was detected a few times. The chain employs TRBV29-1 and TRBJ1-4; D not certain. Looked up from germline, CDR1 is SQVTM and CDR2 is ANQGSEA. Trimming pared 4 bases from V and 1 base from J, leaving 10 bases between. This CDR3 region has 14 residues. The CDR3 nucleotides read TGCAGCGTTGGCTATCAGGAAACTAATGAAAAACTGTTTTTT. It yields the protein CSVGYQETNEKLFF.

V gene TRBV2 combines with J gene TRBJ1-5; 9 bases map to TRBD1. Germline trimming cut 7 bases from V and 5 bases from J; bases unmatched to any gene: 3. This CDR3 is built from 13 residues. Per the germline V gene, CDR1 is SNHLY and CDR2 is FYNNEI. The CDR3 region is CASTGQGHQPQHF. CDR3 sequence (DNA): TGTGCCAGCACCGGACAGGGGCATCAGCCCCAGCATTTT.

This clone has just a few counts. V is TRBV15 and J is TRBJ1-3; no firm D call. Germline CDR1 reads LNHNV; CDR2 reads YYDKDF (reference sequence). The V end was cut by 8 bases, the J end by 4 bases, with 15 bases between. The length of the CDR3 is 14 residues. The CDR3: CATGRPGLGNTIYF. The CDR3 DNA is TGTGCCACCGGAAGACCGGGTTTAGGAAACACCATATATTTT.

This clone appeared a single time. The chain couples TRBV6-6 to TRBJ1-5; TRBD1 aligns across 9 bases. The J segment lost 6 bases and the V segment lost 6 bases, leaving 9 bases of the junction unmatched. The germline V gene encodes CDR1 MNHNY and CDR2 SVGAGI (reference sequence). The CDR3 spans 15 residues. CDR3 sequence: CASSLGTGNGQPQHF. The CDR3 DNA reads as TGTGCCAGCAGCTTGGGGACAGGGAACGGTCAGCCCCAGCATTTT.

This rearrangement joins TRBV20-1 to TRBJ1-2; the match to TRBD1 covers 7 bases. The CDR3 covers 10 residues. Germline loops: CDR1 DFQATT, CDR2 SNEGSKA (reference sequence). Trimming at V came to 6 bases and at J to 7 bases, leaving 2 bases not matched to a gene. CDR3 loop: CSARGAGYTF. In DNA, the CDR3 is TGCAGTGCCAGGGGGGCTGGCTACACCTTC.

The V gene is TRBV4-1, the J gene TRBJ1-6; 8 nucleotides match TRBD1. CDR3 length: 14 residues. The J segment lost 7 bases and the V segment lost 4 bases, leaving 3 bases of the junction unmatched. Per the germline V gene, CDR1 is MGHRA and CDR2 is YSYEKL. The CDR3 reads CASSPNRGNSPLHF. CDR3 bases: TGCGCCAGCAGCCCAAACAGGGGGAATTCACCCCTCCACTTT.

The chain carries TRBV18 and TRBJ1-1; D is possibly TRBD1 (6 bases). Trimming shortened V by 5 bases and J by 1 base, and 8 bases separated the two germline ends. The CDR3 runs to 13 residues. CDR1 and CDR2 (germline): KGHSH, LQKENI. The CDR3 loop reads CASSGQSNTEAFF. The CDR3 bases are TGTGCCAGCTCAGGACAGTCGAACACTGAAGCTTTCTTT.

The CDR3 DNA is TGCGCCAGCAGCTTGTCCGGGACAGGCACAGATACGCAGTATTTT. Encoded protein: CASSLSGTGTDTQYF. V gene TRBV5-1 combines with J gene TRBJ2-3; 7 bases line up with TRBD1. The CDR3 sequence is 15 residues long. Trimming took 1 base from V and 1 from J; bases not matched to a gene: 3. Germline CDR1 and CDR2: SGHRS and YFSETQ.

The V call is TRBV6-6, the J call TRBJ2-3; D is possibly TRBD1 (6 bases). V lost 2 bases and J lost 1, with 10 bases in between. The germline CDR1 and CDR2 sequences are MNHNY and SVGAGI (reference sequence). The CDR3 is made up of 15 amino acids. The DNA for the CDR3 is TGTGCCAGCAGTTACCAGGGGCGGGGCACAGATACGCAGTATTTT. Protein: CASSYQGRGTDTQYF.

The V and J genes are TRBV6-5 and TRBJ1-2; D unresolved. V lost 2 bases and J 5 bases, leaving 18 bases between the germline ends. The V gene's germline CDR1 is MNHEY and CDR2 SVGAGI. The CDR3 spans 16 residues. The CDR3 coding sequence is TGTGCCAGCAGTTACAATCCCCCGTCACCCACTTATGGCTACACCTTC. This gives the protein CASSYNPPSPTYGYTF.

CDR3 DNA sequence: TGCAGCGGAAAACAGGCCTACGAGCAGTACTTC. Amino acid sequence: CSGKQAYEQYF. This rearrangement joins TRBV29-1 to TRBJ2-7; D perhaps matches TRBD1 (5 bases). Trimming cost V 7 bases and J 2 bases, with 9 bases left between them. Germline values: CDR1 SQVTM, CDR2 ANQGSEA. The CDR3 is 11 amino acids.

A word on this clone: The junction departs from the called germline gene at one end, perhaps through a read error. This rearrangement joins TRBV15 to TRBJ2-7; D possibly corresponds to TRBD2 (5 bases). The CDR3 has 13 residues. Germline V lookup: CDR1 LNHNV, CDR2 YYDKDF (reference sequence). The CDR3 nucleotides are TGTGCCACCAGCCTCCCCGGGATTTACGGGCAGTACTTC. This translates into CATSLPGIYGQYF.

The V gene is TRBV13, the J gene TRBJ1-5; a weak D match, TRBD1 (6 bases). The germline CDR1 and CDR2 sequences are PRHDT and FYEKMQ (reference sequence). The CDR3 covers 17 residues. Trimming cost V 0 bases and J 0 bases, with 12 bases left between them. CDR3 loop: CASSLGTGGNSNQPQHF. CDR3 in DNA: TGTGCCAGCAGCTTAGGGACAGGCGGAAATAGCAATCAGCCCCAGCATTTT.

In its sample, this clone was seen once. The CDR3 loop is CASSTRQGTYEQYF. CDR3 nucleotides: TGTGCCAGTAGTACTCGACAGGGTACCTACGAGCAGTACTTC. The V call is TRBV19, the J call TRBJ2-7, with 7 positions matching TRBD1. Trimming removed 4 bases from V and 2 bases from J; junction bases left unmatched: 5. The germline V gene encodes CDR1 LNHDA and CDR2 SQIVND (reference sequence). The CDR3 contains 14 residues.

The chain carries TRBV14 and TRBJ1-1; D is perhaps TRBD1 (6 bases). CDR3 length: 13 amino acids. The V end lost 8 bases, the J end lost 2 bases, and 12 bases lay between the germline ends. Per the germline V gene, CDR1 is SGHDN and CDR2 is FVKESK. The CDR3 spells CASSVGGNTEAFF. CDR3 DNA sequence: TGTGCCAGCTCGGTTGGGGGCAACACTGAAGCTTTCTTT.

The V and J genes are TRBV9 and TRBJ2-1; 8 nucleotides agree with TRBD1. CDR3 size: 15 residues. V was pared by 4 bases and J by 1 base, with 4 bases of the junction left unmatched. From germline, CDR1 is SGDLS and CDR2 YYNGEE. CDR3: CASSPGQGSYNEQFF. CDR3 nucleotides: TGTGCCAGCAGCCCCGGACAGGGATCCTACAATGAGCAGTTCTTC.

The CDR3 nucleotides are TGCGCCAGCAGCTTGGCCCTCGGTGCCTATGGCTACACCTTC. This translates into CASSLALGAYGYTF. The rearrangement uses TRBV5-1 and TRBJ1-2; D ambiguous. V was pared by 0 bases and J by 4 bases, with 10 bases between. Looked up from germline, CDR1 is SGHRS and CDR2 is YFSETQ. The CDR3 contains 14 residues.

V is TRBV5-1 and J is TRBJ2-5, with D possibly being TRBD2 (6 bases). The germline gives CDR1 SGHRS, CDR2 YFSETQ. V gave up 4 bases and J gave up 2 bases, with 15 bases separating them. The CDR3 contains 15 residues. CDR3 DNA sequence: TGCGCCAGCAGCCTCTCACTAGCAGGGCAAGAGACCCAGTACTTC. This sequence encodes CASSLSLAGQETQYF.

The chain uses TRBV19 and TRBJ2-7, with D possibly TRBD2 on 7 matching bases. CDR3 length equals 16 residues. V was clipped by 6 bases and J by 2 bases, with 20 bases between them. Germline loops: CDR1 LNHDA, CDR2 SQIVND (reference sequence). In DNA, the CDR3 is TGTGCCAGTAGCCTCAAAGGGGGGGGGTCCCCCTACGAGCAGTACTTC. This translates into CASSLKGGGSPYEQYF.

V is TRBV18 and J is TRBJ1-4; no reliable D call. Trimming took off 3 bases at V and 0 bases at J, with 14 bases between the two ends. This CDR3 has 17 amino acids. Germline lookup yields CDR1 KGHSH and CDR2 LQKENI. The CDR3 DNA reads as TGTGCCAGCTCACCCGAACGAGGTCGGACAACTAATGAAAAACTGTTTTTT. Protein: CASSPERGRTTNEKLFF.

The chain couples TRBV10-3 to TRBJ1-5, with TRBD1 identical over 8 bases. The CDR3 has 14 amino acids. Germline CDR1 ENHRY, CDR2 SYGVKD. The CDR3 is CPLGTGYSNQPQHF. The CDR3 DNA reads TGTCCATTGGGGACAGGTTATAGCAATCAGCCCCAGCATTTT.

The gene calls are TRBV3-1 (or the pseudogene TRBV3-2) and TRBJ2-1; TRBD2 agrees at 7 bases. The germline V gene has CDR1 LGHDT and CDR2 YNNKEL (reference sequence). The trim removed 4 bases at V and 0 bases at J, leaving 6 bases unmatched. CDR3 length equals 16 residues. The CDR3 here is CASSPSAGNSYNEQFF. CDR3 bases: TGTGCCAGCAGCCCTTCAGCGGGAAACTCCTACAATGAGCAGTTCTTC.

J is TRBJ2-3 and V is TRBV3-1 (or the pseudogene TRBV3-2); 9 bases fit TRBD1. Germline V gives CDR1 LGHDT, CDR2 YNNKEL (reference sequence). Trimming took 4 bases from V and 3 from J; bases not matched to a gene: 5. The CDR3 consists of 15 residues. CDR3 DNA sequence: TGTGCCAGCAGCCGACAGGGGGAATTTACAGATACGCAGTATTTT. It translates to CASSRQGEFTDTQYF.

This sequence joins TRBV20-1 and TRBJ1-1; a weak D match, TRBD1 (5 bases). Trimming pared 3 bases from V and 0 bases from J, leaving 14 bases between. Germline V gene data show CDR1 as DFQATT and CDR2 as SNEGSKA (reference sequence). The CDR3 sequence is 15 residues long. The CDR3 loop is CSASRGFTVNTEAFF. The CDR3 region has the DNA TGCAGTGCTAGTAGGGGTTTTACAGTGAACACTGAAGCTTTCTTT.

The chain couples TRBV5-1 to TRBJ1-4; 9 nucleotides agree with TRBD1. The J segment lost 8 bases and the V segment lost 7 bases, leaving 3 bases of the junction unmatched. Germline V gene data show CDR1 as SGHRS and CDR2 as YFSETQ. The CDR3 length is 12 residues. The CDR3 coding sequence is TGCGCCAGCCAGGGACAGGGCGAAAAACTGTTTTTT. It encodes CASQGQGEKLFF.

This clone has just one count. The J gene is TRBJ2-1, the V gene TRBV7-2; 9 nucleotides line up with TRBD2. The germline V gene encodes CDR1 SGHTA and CDR2 FQGNSA. The CDR3 runs to 15 residues. V lost 2 bases, J lost 8 bases, and 7 bases stayed unmatched. The CDR3 bases are TGTGCCAGCAGCTTACCTGGCGGGGGGGTCTATGAGCAGTTCTTC. It codes for CASSLPGGGVYEQFF.